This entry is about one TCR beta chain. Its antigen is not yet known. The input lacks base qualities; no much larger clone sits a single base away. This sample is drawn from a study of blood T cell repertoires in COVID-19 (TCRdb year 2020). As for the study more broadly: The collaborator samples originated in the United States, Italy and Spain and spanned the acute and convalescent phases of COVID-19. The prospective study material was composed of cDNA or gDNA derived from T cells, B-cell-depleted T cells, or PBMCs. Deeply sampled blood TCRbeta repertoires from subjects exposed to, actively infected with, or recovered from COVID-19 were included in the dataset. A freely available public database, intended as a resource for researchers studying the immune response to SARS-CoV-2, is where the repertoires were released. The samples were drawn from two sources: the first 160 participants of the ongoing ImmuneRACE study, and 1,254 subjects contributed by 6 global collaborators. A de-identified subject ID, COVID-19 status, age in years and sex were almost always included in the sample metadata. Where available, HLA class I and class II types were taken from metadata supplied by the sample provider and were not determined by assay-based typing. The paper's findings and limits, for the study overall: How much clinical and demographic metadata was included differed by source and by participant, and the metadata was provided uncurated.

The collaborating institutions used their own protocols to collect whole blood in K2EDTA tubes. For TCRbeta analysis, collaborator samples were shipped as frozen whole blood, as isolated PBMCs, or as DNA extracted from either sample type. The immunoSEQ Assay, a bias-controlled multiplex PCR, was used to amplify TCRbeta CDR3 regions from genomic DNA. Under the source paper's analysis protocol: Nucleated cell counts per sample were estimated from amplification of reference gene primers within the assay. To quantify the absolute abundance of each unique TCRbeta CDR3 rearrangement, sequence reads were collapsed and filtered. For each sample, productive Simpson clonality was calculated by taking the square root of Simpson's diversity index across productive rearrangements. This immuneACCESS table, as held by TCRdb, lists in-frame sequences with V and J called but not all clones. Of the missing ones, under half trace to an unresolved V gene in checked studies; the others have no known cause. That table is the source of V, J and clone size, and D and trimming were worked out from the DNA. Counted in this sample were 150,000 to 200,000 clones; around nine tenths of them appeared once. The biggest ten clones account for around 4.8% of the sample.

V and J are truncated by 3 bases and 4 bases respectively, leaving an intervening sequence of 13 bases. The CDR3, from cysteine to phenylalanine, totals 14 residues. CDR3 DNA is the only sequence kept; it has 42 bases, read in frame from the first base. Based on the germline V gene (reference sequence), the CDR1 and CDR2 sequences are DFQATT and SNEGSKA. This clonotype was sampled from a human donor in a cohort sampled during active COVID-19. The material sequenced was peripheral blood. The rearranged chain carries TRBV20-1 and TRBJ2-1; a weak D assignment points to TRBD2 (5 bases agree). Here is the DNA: TGCAGTGCTAGTTTAGGACGCGGGTACAATGAGCAGTTCTTC. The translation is CSASLGRGYNEQFF.